The 2 T cell receptor beta chains below all came from one sample that was sequenced in a study of blood T cell repertoires in COVID-19. Data came from immunoSEQ multiplex PCR; TCRdb stores just in-frame clones and leaves some out. The repertoire holds a few hundred thousand clones, with approximately 80% as singletons. The material sequenced was peripheral blood. These receptors originate from a woman older than 75 with acute or convalescent COVID-19.

This sequence joins TRBV7-5 and TRBJ1-6; no DNA check was done on the table's D call, TRBD1. TRBV7-5 is shown as a pseudogene. The CDR3 runs to 21 residues. The CDR3 loop is CARSLVNYRGPLHSYNSPLHF. The DNA for the CDR3 is TGTGCCAGAAGCTTAGTAAATTACAGGGGACCTCTACACTCCTATAATTCACCCCTCCACTTT.

The V call is TRBV5-1, the J call TRBJ1-1; 9 nucleotides line up with TRBD1. This CDR3 has 15 residues. The trim removed 3 bases at V and 5 bases at J, leaving 8 bases unmatched. CDR1 SGHRS and CDR2 YFSETQ come from the germline V gene. CDR3 sequence (DNA): TGCGCCAGCAGCTCGCTAACAGGGGGCGGGACTGAAGCTTTCTTT. Protein sequence: CASSSLTGGGTEAFF. Full variable domain (remainder filled in from reference TRBV5-1 and TRBJ1-1): KAGVTQTPRYLIKTRGQQVTLSCSPISGHRSVSWYQQTPGQGLQFLFEYFSETQRNKGNFPGRFSGRQFSNSRSEMNVSTLELGDSALYLCASSSLTGGGTEAFFGQGTRLTVV.